This T cell receptor beta chain was recorded in a study of T cell repertoires in cytomegalovirus infection. TCRdb passed the reads through MiXCR, listing each CDR3 protein once. The sample consists of 900,000 to 950,000 distinct CDR3 sequences, around 31% of them appearing once. This clonotype showed up just once. Its specificity is unknown. Study-wide findings and caveats: The response measured ex vivo was dominated by TCR beta clonotypes (HLA-C-restricted and CMV-specific).

The clonotype was recovered from a human donor in good health (CMV status not recorded). Some clones in this sample may be carry-over from other donors' samples. The specimen comprised cultured CD8+ T cells from PBMCs, sampled from culture after CMV antigen stimulation.

The CDR3 region has the DNA TGTGCCAGCAGCTTGGCGTTGTCTAGCGGGGGCTTCGATACGCAGTATTTT. Translated: CASSLALSSGGFDTQYF. This sequence joins TRBV5-4 and TRBJ2-3; TRBD2 matches at 10 bases. Germline values: CDR1 SGHNT, CDR2 YYREEE (reference sequence). The CDR3 covers 17 residues. V gave up 0 bases and J gave up 6 bases; unmatched junction bases: 10.